A single sample is the source of the 14 T cell receptor beta chains below, sequenced in a study of blood T cell repertoires in COVID-19. TCRdb's table, derived via immunoSEQ multiplex PCR, lists solely in-frame clones and lacks some. The data contain approximately 220,000 clones, 65% to 85% of them seen just once; the ten biggest clones take up approximately 8.7%. Material for sequencing was peripheral blood. These receptors all stem from a woman aged 80 or over with acute or convalescent COVID-19.

The chain couples TRBV3-1 (or the pseudogene TRBV3-2) to TRBJ2-3; TRBD2 aligns across 10 bases. The length of the CDR3 is 18 residues. The V gene end was trimmed by 2 bases and the J gene end by 4 bases; junction bases not matched to a gene: 12. Germline-derived CDR1 and CDR2 are LGHDT and YNNKEL (reference sequence). The CDR3 sequence is CASSQPVSGGRGADTQYF. The CDR3, as DNA: TGTGCCAGCAGCCAACCGGTTAGCGGGGGGCGGGGGGCAGATACGCAGTATTTT.

The V gene is TRBV6-6, the J gene TRBJ2-7; possibly TRBD1 for D (6 bases). V was trimmed by 11 bases and J by 0 bases, leaving 14 bases between them. The CDR3 consists of 13 residues. Germline V gene lookup returns CDR1 MNHNY and CDR2 SVGAGI (reference sequence). This CDR3 reads CAEGTGSSYEQYF. The CDR3 nucleotides read TGTGCCGAAGGAACAGGGAGCTCCTACGAGCAGTACTTC.

This clone has just a few counts. The chain recombines TRBV27 with TRBJ2-7; TRBD1 might be the D (5 bases). V was cut by 5 bases and J by 3 bases, with 14 bases left in between. The CDR3 length is 14 residues. Per the germline V gene, CDR1 is MNHEY and CDR2 is SMNVEV (reference sequence). CDR3 bases: TGTGCCAGCAGTCCCTATGACAGTTTCTACGAGCAGTACTTC. The encoded protein is CASSPYDSFYEQYF.

The genes are TRBV14 and TRBJ1-1, with a weak D call TRBD1 (5 bases). The V and J ends lost 4 bases and 1 base respectively, with 13 bases between them. Germline CDR1 and CDR2: SGHDN and FVKESK. The length of the CDR3 is 15 residues. The CDR3 here is CASSPLTVQNTEAFF. The CDR3 DNA sequence: TGTGCCAGCAGCCCGCTGACAGTTCAGAACACTGAAGCTTTCTTT.

The chain combines TRBV5-4 with TRBJ2-7; the match to TRBD2 covers 7 bases. In germline, CDR1 is SGHNT, CDR2 YYREEE (reference sequence). CDR3 length equals 15 residues. Trimming at V came to 0 bases and at J to 0 bases, leaving 3 bases not matched to a gene. The CDR3 is CASSLGGGTSYEQYF. The CDR3 DNA is TGTGCCAGCAGCTTGGGGGGGGGAACCTCCTACGAGCAGTACTTC.

The chain uses TRBV7-2 and TRBJ2-7; no definite D call. Trimming took off 7 bases at V and 6 bases at J, with 16 bases between the two ends. The CDR3 totals 13 residues. The germline gives CDR1 SGHTA, CDR2 FQGNSA. CDR3 protein: CASNMKGATEQYF. DNA for the CDR3: TGTGCCAGCAACATGAAAGGAGCCACCGAGCAGTACTTC.

Of note for this clone: At one boundary the junction diverges from the germline segment, which might be a read error. This rearrangement joins TRBV30 to TRBJ2-7, with TRBD1 identical over 8 bases. The V gene's germline CDR1 is GTSNPN and CDR2 SVGIG (reference sequence). There are 14 residues in the CDR3. The CDR3 spells CAWRIGQGAYEQYF. CDR3 bases: TGTGCCTGGAGGATTGGGCAGGGGGCCTATGAGCAGTACTTC.

This chain uses TRBV9 with TRBJ1-1; TRBD1 might be the D (5 bases). CDR1 is SGDLS and CDR2 is YYNGEE in the germline V gene. V lost 4 bases, J lost 3 bases, and 13 bases lay in between. There are 14 residues in the CDR3. The CDR3 sequence is CASSRVSGYTEAFF. In nucleotides, the CDR3 is TGTGCCAGCAGCAGGGTCTCAGGGTACACTGAAGCTTTCTTT.

In the case of this clone: This specimen includes other DNA sequences encoding the same CDR3. The chain is built from TRBV5-1 and TRBJ2-3; 12 bases line up with TRBD2. The CDR3 loop spans 16 amino acids. The germline V gene has CDR1 SGHRS and CDR2 YFSETQ. The J segment lost 0 bases and the V segment lost 4 bases, leaving 3 bases of the junction unmatched. The CDR3 spells CASSPGTSGSTDTQYF. In nucleotides, the CDR3 is TGCGCCAGCAGCCCCGGGACTAGCGGGAGCACAGATACGCAGTATTTT.

CDR3 amino acids: CASSLVAWSYNEQFF. In DNA, the CDR3 is TGCGCCAGCAGCTTGGTAGCGTGGTCCTACAATGAGCAGTTCTTC. The chain is built from TRBV5-1 and TRBJ2-1, with D possibly TRBD2 on 5 matching bases. CDR1 and CDR2 (germline): SGHRS, YFSETQ. The CDR3 covers 15 residues. V was shortened by 0 bases and J by 1 base, with 8 bases between the two germline ends.

V gene TRBV12-3 or TRBV12-4 combines with J gene TRBJ2-5, with TRBD2 matching 7 bases. V dropped 3 bases and J dropped 5; count of bases not matched to a gene: 3. The CDR3 is 13 amino acids. CDR3 sequence: CASSFSAGETQYF. The CDR3 DNA is TGTGCCAGCAGTTTTTCAGCGGGGGAGACCCAGTACTTC.

CDR3 sequence reads: CSASPPGQVFTYGYTF. The CDR3 bases are TGCAGTGCTAGTCCCCCGGGACAGGTGTTTACCTATGGCTACACCTTC. This sequence joins TRBV20-1 and TRBJ1-2; TRBD1 matches at 8 bases. Per germline, CDR1 DFQATT and CDR2 SNEGSKA (reference sequence). The CDR3 loop spans 16 amino acids. J was trimmed by 4 bases and V by 3 bases; bases with no gene match: 13.

The CDR3 DNA follows: TGTGCCAGTAGTCCCTGGACAGGGCCTAATGAAAAACTGTTTTTT. Protein product: CASSPWTGPNEKLFF. This chain links TRBV19 with TRBJ1-4, with 8 bases fitting TRBD1. Per the germline V gene, CDR1 is LNHDA and CDR2 is SQIVND (reference sequence). The CDR3 loop spans 15 amino acids. The junction had 5 bases not matched to a gene; V was cut back by 5 bases and J by 3 bases.

The table lists this clone with a count of one. This chain uses TRBV5-4 with TRBJ1-1, with 8 bases fitting TRBD1. V trimming: 4 bases; J trimming: 7 bases; junction bases outside the gene matches: 15. The CDR3 spans 16 residues. Germline CDR1 SGHNT, CDR2 YYREEE (reference sequence). CDR3: CASSKSPVRGQGEAFF. The CDR3 nucleotides are TGTGCCAGCAGCAAATCACCCGTCAGGGGGCAGGGTGAAGCTTTCTTT.